This note documents a single T cell receptor (beta chain) sequence. Its antigen is undetermined. This sample is part of a study of T-cell memory formation after mild COVID-19. CDR1 is SNHLY and CDR2 is FYNNEI in the germline V gene. This CDR3 region has 14 residues. The ends lost 7 bases at V and 1 base at J; junction bases unmatched: 4. Regarding the study as a whole: Nothing showed for sure that second-wave clones peaking on day 37 were SARS-CoV-2 specific. Clones that contracted clustered mainly in CM and EM if CD4+ and in EMRA if CD8+. Contracting clones, day 15 to 85, had balanced CD4/CD8, and later expanders favored CD4+.

5'RACE with constant-segment primers built TCRalpha and TCRbeta cDNA libraries with UMIs. In TCRdb, the 5' RACE reads were re-called with MiXCR into one record per CDR3 protein. The sample yields roughly 250,000 distinct CDR3 sequences, 15% to 20% seen once. The chain employs TRBV2 and TRBJ2-3, with 8 nucleotides matching TRBD1. This receptor was taken from a man aged 18 to 30 who had mild COVID-19 (a few samples of this study predate the infection). Cell type and time point are not known. The specimen was PBMCs or a T cell subset sorted from them (not recorded which). The CDR3 reads CASTQDRGTDTQYF. CDR3 coding DNA: TGTGCCAGCACCCAGGACAGGGGCACAGATACGCAGTATTTT.